This T cell receptor (beta chain) stems from a study of CD8+CD57+ T cells in acquired aplastic anemia. In the study overall: Each DNA sample taken from sorted CD4+ and CD8+ cells came to approximately 3.3 ug on average. Healthy donors gave 10 million to 11 million reads on average for CD4+ cells.

Profiles of TCR beta VDJ and CDR3 were generated from a genomic DNA template. TCRdb re-derived calls from the reads in MiXCR, one entry per CDR3 protein. The data contain around 190,000 distinct CDR3 sequences, about half of them singletons. General study findings and limits: Sharing between patients and controls was observed for some 27 CD8+ CDR3 sequences.

This clonotype was counted a few times. Its target is not known. This may be a read error, as it is one base from a much larger clone. CDR1 and CDR2 (germline): SNHLY, FYNNEI. The trim removed 3 bases at V and 10 bases at J, leaving 13 bases unmatched. This CDR3 has 15 amino acids. The TCR comes from a human donor in good health, serving as a control. The sample consisted of sorted CD4+, CD8+, or CD8+CD57+ T cells (not recorded which) from PBMCs. The V call is TRBV2, the J call TRBJ1-1; TRBD1 matches 8 bases. Written as DNA, the CDR3 is TGTGCCAGCAGTGATTTGGCAGCAGGGGGCTTTGGAGCTTTCTTT. Translating it yields CASSDLAAGGFGAFF.